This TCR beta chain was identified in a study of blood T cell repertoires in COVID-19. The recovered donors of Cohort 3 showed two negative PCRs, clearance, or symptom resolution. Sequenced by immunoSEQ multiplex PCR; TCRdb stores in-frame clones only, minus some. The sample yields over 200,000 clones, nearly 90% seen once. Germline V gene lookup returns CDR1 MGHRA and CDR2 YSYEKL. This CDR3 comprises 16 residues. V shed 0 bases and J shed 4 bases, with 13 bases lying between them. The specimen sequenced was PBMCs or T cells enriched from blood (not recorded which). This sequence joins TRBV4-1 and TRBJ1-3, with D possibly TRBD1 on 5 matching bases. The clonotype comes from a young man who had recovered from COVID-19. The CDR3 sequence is CASSQDLAWGGNTIYF. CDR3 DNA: TGCGCCAGCAGCCAAGATCTTGCTTGGGGCGGAAACACCATATATTTT.